A selection of T cell receptor beta chains follows, all from one sample in a study of T cells after somatic rescue of genetic block. Produced via immunoSEQ multiplex PCR; TCRdb's table is partial and in-frame only. The repertoire consists of just over 14,000 clones, with roughly 70% occurring once and the leading ten covering around 30%. Sequencing used peripheral blood mononuclear cells (PBMCs). These receptors came from a young man. Each CDR3 is given with its conserved first and last residue. D genes are given only for firm matches. Clone size, where shown, is once, few, many, or a class for clones that have expanded.

v_gene	d_gene	abundance	j_gene	CDR3nt	CDR3aa
TRBV4-2	.	.	TRBJ1-5	TGTGCCAGCAGCCAAGGACAAATTAATCAGCCCCAGCATTTT	CASSQGQINQPQHF
TRBV11-2	TRBD1	.	TRBJ1-5	TGTGCCAGCAGCTCGGACAGGGCTCAGCCCCAGCATTTT	CASSSDRAQPQHF
TRBV10-3	.	.	TRBJ2-5	TGTGCCATCAGTGACTTTGCTGTGGAGACCCAGTACTTC	CAISDFAVETQYF
TRBV2	TRBD1	.	TRBJ1-2	TGTGCCAGCTTAGTGGGCAGGGGGCGCGGCTACACCTTC	CASLVGRGRGYTF
TRBV5-1	TRBD2	.	TRBJ2-7	TGCGCCAGCAGCCTCTTTAGCGGGAGTACCTACGAGCAGTACTTC	CASSLFSGSTYEQYF
TRBV6-6	.	.	TRBJ2-1	TGTGCCAGCAGTTACTCAGGGATATCCTACAATGAGCAGTTCTTC	CASSYSGISYNEQFF
TRBV5-1	.	.	TRBJ1-1	TGCGCCAGCAGCTTACCCTGGAACACTGAAGCTTTCTTT	CASSLPWNTEAFF
TRBV11-2	.	.	TRBJ2-7	TGTGCCAGCAGCTTGGGCGGTCTTAGGGGCCTCTCCTACGAGCAGTACTTC	CASSLGGLRGLSYEQYF
TRBV18	.	.	TRBJ1-1	TGTGCCAGCTCACCACCGGCTAGTACTGAAGCTTTCTTT	CASSPPASTEAFF
TRBV7-3	TRBD2	.	TRBJ2-1	TGTGCCAGCAGCTTAGTTAGCGGGGGCCTCTCCTACAATGAGCAGTTCTTC	CASSLVSGGLSYNEQFF
TRBV4-1	.	once	TRBJ2-5	TGCGCCAGCAGCCGTAGTGTGGGAGACGAACAAGAGACCCAGTACTTC	CASSRSVGDEQETQYF
TRBV14	.	.	TRBJ1-2	TGTGCCAGCAGTCGTACTTTCGGGGGCCCCTATGGCTACACCTTC	CASSRTFGGPYGYTF
TRBV5-4	.	.	TRBJ1-2	TGTGCCAGCAGCTCGTACACCCTATACACCTTC	CASSSYTLYTF
TRBV19	TRBD1	few	TRBJ2-5	TGTGCCAGTAGTAGCACAGGGGGCATCAACCAAGAGACCCAGTACTTC	CASSSTGGINQETQYF
TRBV19	.	.	TRBJ1-1	TGTGCCAGTAGTAAGTTGGGAACTGAAGCTTTCTTT	CASSKLGTEAFF
TRBV7-2	.	medium-sized	TRBJ2-7	TGTGCCAGCAGCCTCCGGGCGCCCAACTACGAGCAGTACTTC	CASSLRAPNYEQYF
TRBV11-3	.	.	TRBJ2-5	TGTGCCAGCAGCTTAACGGGAGAAGAGACCCAGTACTTC	CASSLTGEETQYF
TRBV5-4	TRBD1	once	TRBJ2-4	TGTGCCAGCAGCTTGGTACAGGGGACAAACATTCAGTACTTC	CASSLVQGTNIQYF
TRBV19	.	.	TRBJ2-5	TGTGCCAGTAGTATGACGCTGAGAGCTCCCCAAGAGACCCAGTACTTC	CASSMTLRAPQETQYF
TRBV30	.	.	TRBJ2-5	TGTGCGGGAACCCGCCTAGCAGGGACCCAGTACTTC	CAGTRLAGTQYF
TRBV6-6	.	.	TRBJ1-5	TGTGCCAGCAGTTATAAGGGTAGCAATCAGCCCCAGCATTTT	CASSYKGSNQPQHF
TRBV5-1	.	.	TRBJ1-2	TGCGCCAGCAGCTTGGGGCAGACCTATGGCTACACCTTC	CASSLGQTYGYTF
TRBV10-3	TRBD1	.	TRBJ2-1	TGTGCCATCAGTGGGCCCGTACAGGGGAAGAGAAGCAATGAGCAGTTCTTC	CAISGPVQGKRSNEQFF
TRBV9	.	medium-sized	TRBJ2-7	TGTGCCAGCAGCGCCGGACTCATTCCTTCCGAGCAGTACTTC	CASSAGLIPSEQYF
TRBV10-2	.	few	TRBJ1-5	TGCGCCAGCAGTGAAGGCGGGGGACGGCCCCAGCATTTT	CASSEGGGRPQHF
TRBV2	.	.	TRBJ2-5	TGTGCCAGGGGGGGACAGTATCGCCAAGAGACCCAGTACTTC	CARGGQYRQETQYF
TRBV19	TRBD1	once	TRBJ1-6	TGTGCCAGTAGAGGGGGACAGGGGGCCGAAAATTCACCCCTCCACTTT	CASRGGQGAENSPLHF
TRBV28	.	.	TRBJ1-6	TGTGCCAGCAGTTTAAGAAGGGGCAATTCACCCCTCCACTTT	CASSLRRGNSPLHF
TRBV10-3	.	.	TRBJ1-3	TGTGGCATCACCCCGGTAATAGGAAAGTCGAACACCATATATTTT	CGITPVIGKSNTIYF
TRBV5-1	.	.	TRBJ2-5	TGCGCCAGCAGCTTTAACGGGGGGCGTGAGACCCAGTACTTC	CASSFNGGRETQYF